Listed here are 2 T cell receptor beta chains from one sample, sequenced in a study of blood T cell repertoires in COVID-19. The table came from immunoSEQ multiplex PCR; TCRdb's copy has only in-frame clones and leaves some out. The table has fewer than 60,000 clones, 87% seen once. The sample comprised peripheral blood. These receptors all stem from a man aged 45 to 65 with acute or convalescent COVID-19.

This clone was recorded once. The V call is TRBV6-5, the J call TRBJ2-7, with 10 bases lining up with TRBD1. The CDR3 has 15 amino acids. Germline trimming cut 2 bases from V and 6 bases from J; bases unmatched to any gene: 7. CDR1 and CDR2 from the germline V gene are MNHEY and SVGAGI. DNA of the CDR3: TGTGCCAGCAGTTACCCTCAGCGGACAGGGGGCGAGCAGTACTTC. It translates to CASSYPQRTGGEQYF.

This clone counts as medium-sized (0.01 to 0.1%). The chain employs TRBV7-9 and TRBJ2-5, with 9 bases lining up with TRBD2. The CDR3 runs 15 residues. The J segment lost 5 bases and the V segment lost 5 bases, leaving 9 bases of the junction unmatched. Germline loops: CDR1 SEHNR, CDR2 FQNEAQ (reference sequence). The CDR3 DNA follows: TGTGCCAGCAGCGCCGGTAGCGGGAGTGGTGAGACCCAGTACTTC. This gives the protein CASSAGSGSGETQYF.